These 29 T cell receptor beta chains originate from one sample sequenced in a study of cytomegalovirus exposure and HLA in healthy donors. Primers included in the PCR were 60 Vbeta and 13 Jbeta primers. The data were produced by immunoSEQ multiplex PCR, yet TCRdb's version contains in-frame clones alone and is incomplete. The repertoire includes about 71,000 clones, about 70% of them detected once, and about 7.4% sits in the top ten. Source material: PBMCs. The receptors were gathered from a man between 35 and 55 years old in good health and CMV-seropositive.

The chain is built from TRBV6-5 and TRBJ2-7; no clear D. Germline loops: CDR1 MNHEY, CDR2 SVGAGI. Trimming removed 6 bases at V and 3 bases at J, with 9 bases between. This CDR3 is built from 12 residues. CDR3 in amino acids: CASRSHSYEQYF. CDR3 DNA sequence: TGTGCCAGCAGGTCGCACAGCTACGAGCAGTACTTC.

V usage is TRBV5-1 and J usage is TRBJ2-3; TRBD1 aligns across 11 bases. Germline V gives CDR1 SGHRS, CDR2 YFSETQ. This CDR3 region has 16 residues. The ends lost 4 bases at V and 3 bases at J; junction bases unmatched: 7. CDR3 sequence (DNA): TGCGCCAGCAGCCCGGGGGGACAGGGGGTTACAGATACGCAGTATTTT. This sequence encodes CASSPGGQGVTDTQYF.

The CDR3 DNA reads TGTGCCAGCAGCGCCATGGGGGCGTTTAATTCACCCCTCCACTTT. Amino acid sequence: CASSAMGAFNSPLHF. The chain recombines TRBV25-1 with TRBJ1-6; D perhaps matches TRBD1 (6 bases). The CDR3 totals 15 residues. In germline, CDR1 is MGHDK, CDR2 SYGVNS. The V gene lost 6 bases and the J gene lost 6 bases, with 15 bases spanning the gap.

The J gene is TRBJ2-3, the V gene TRBV7-3; 7 bases fit TRBD1. Unmatched junction bases numbered 10, after V lost 2 bases and J lost 11 bases. The CDR3 is 14 amino acids. The germline CDR1 and CDR2 sequences are SGHTA and FQGTGA. CDR3 protein: CASSLDTDRAGQYF. In DNA, the CDR3 is TGTGCCAGCAGCTTAGATACCGACAGGGCTGGGCAGTATTTT.

V gene TRBV29-1 combines with J gene TRBJ2-5; D possibly corresponds to TRBD1 (6 bases). CDR1 is SQVTM and CDR2 is ANQGSEA in the germline V gene. V gave up 6 bases and J gave up 4 bases, with 12 bases separating them. The length of the CDR3 is 12 residues. CDR3 region: CSVPQGRETQYF. The CDR3 nucleotides read TGCAGCGTCCCGCAGGGGCGAGAGACCCAGTACTTC.

This chain connects TRBV6-5 to TRBJ2-2, with a tentative D call TRBD1 (6 bases). The CDR3 consists of 15 residues. Germline CDR1 is MNHEY and CDR2 is SVGAGI. V dropped 2 bases and J dropped 6 bases, with 13 bases sitting between them. CDR3 DNA sequence: TGTGCCAGCAGTTACGGACAGCCTGTCCCCGGGGAGCTGTTTTTT. It encodes CASSYGQPVPGELFF.

The chain couples TRBV6-1 to TRBJ1-6, with D perhaps TRBD1 (5 bases). CDR3 length equals 15 residues. V gave up 1 base and J gave up 9 bases, with 13 bases separating them. The V gene's germline CDR1 is MNHNS and CDR2 SASEGT. The CDR3 region is CASSEDGGFGSPLHF. CDR3 bases: TGTGCCAGCAGTGAAGATGGGGGGTTCGGTTCACCCCTCCACTTT.

This clone has more than one count but fewer than ten. The chain joins TRBV4-1 to TRBJ1-2, with 7 positions matching TRBD1. Germline CDR1 and CDR2: MGHRA and YSYEKL. The CDR3 extends over 13 amino acids. The V and J ends lost 4 bases and 6 bases, in that order; junction bases with no gene match: 5. This CDR3 reads CASSRDRVNGYTF. The CDR3, as DNA: TGCGCCAGCAGCCGCGACAGGGTAAATGGCTACACCTTC.

CDR3 in amino acids: CASTHNTGTGDQPQHF. CDR3 sequence (DNA): TGTGCCAGCACCCACAACACCGGGACAGGGGATCAGCCCCAGCATTTT. This rearrangement joins TRBV6-6 to TRBJ1-5; 10 positions match TRBD1. Germline CDR1 and CDR2: MNHNY and SVGAGI (reference sequence). The CDR3 totals 16 residues. V was clipped by 7 bases and J by 5 bases; unmatched bases: 11.

This clone was recorded a few times. J is TRBJ2-7 and V is TRBV7-8; TRBD1 is a possible D gene (5 bases). V lost 5 bases to trimming and J lost 3 bases, with 17 bases between them. Germline CDR1 reads SGHVS; CDR2 reads FQNEAQ. The CDR3 totals 15 residues. The CDR3 bases are TGTGCCAGCAGCGCCGACAGCAGCCTAAGCTACGAGCAGTACTTC. It yields the protein CASSADSSLSYEQYF.

This clone has a handful of counts. The V gene is TRBV18, the J gene TRBJ2-3, with 14 bases that match TRBD2. The germline gives CDR1 KGHSH, CDR2 LQKENI. V lost 6 bases, J lost 1 base, and 6 bases stayed unmatched. This CDR3 contains 17 residues. The CDR3 here is CASSRTSGRPGTDTQYF. CDR3 DNA sequence: TGTGCCAGCTCCCGGACTAGCGGGAGGCCGGGCACAGATACGCAGTATTTT. The variable domain in full, completed from reference TRBV18 and TRBJ2-3, reads NAGVMQNPRHLVRRRGQEARLRCSPMKGHSHVYWYRQLPEEGLKFMVYLQKENIIDESGMPKERFSAEFPKEGPSILRIQQVVRGDSAAYFCASSRTSGRPGTDTQYFGPGTRLTVL.

This clone has more than one count but fewer than ten. The chain uses TRBV27 and TRBJ2-7; perhaps TRBD1 as D (5 bases). V lost 0 bases, J lost 5 bases, and 14 bases lay in between. This CDR3 has 15 amino acids. Looked up from germline, CDR1 is MNHEY and CDR2 is SMNVEV (reference sequence). The CDR3 bases are TGTGCCAGCAGTTTATCTGCCAGGGTAGGAAACGAGCAGTACTTC. This codes for CASSLSARVGNEQYF.

A single count supports this clone. The chain joins TRBV7-9 to TRBJ2-2; no firm D call. The CDR3 length is 12 residues. V shed 5 bases and J shed 3 bases, with 4 bases lying between them. Germline loops: CDR1 SEHNR, CDR2 FQNEAQ (reference sequence). The DNA of the CDR3 is TGTGCCAGCAGCCCAGACACCGGGGAGCTGTTTTTT. Its translation is CASSPDTGELFF.

The chain employs TRBV15 and TRBJ1-2; D remains ambiguous. V was trimmed by 5 bases and J by 0 bases, leaving 13 bases between them. CDR1 is LNHNV and CDR2 is YYDKDF in the germline V gene (reference sequence). CDR3 length equals 15 residues. The CDR3 protein is CATSPRTGANYGYTF. Written as DNA, the CDR3 is TGTGCCACCAGCCCCCGGACGGGAGCTAACTATGGCTACACCTTC.

This clone showed up just once. The V gene is TRBV9, the J gene TRBJ1-3; 8 bases agree with TRBD1. Germline V CDR1 and CDR2: SGDLS, YYNGEE. The CDR3 consists of 16 residues. Trimming at V came to 4 bases and at J to 4 bases, leaving 10 bases not matched to a gene. This CDR3 reads CASSPGQGHLGNTIYF. CDR3 nucleotide sequence: TGTGCCAGCAGCCCCGGACAGGGCCATCTCGGAAACACCATATATTTT.

The V call is TRBV25-1, the J call TRBJ1-3; 7 bases are a match to TRBD1. The V segment lost 3 bases and the J segment 4 bases; nucleotides outside the gene matches: 6. CDR3 length equals 15 residues. Germline CDR1 is MGHDK and CDR2 is SYGVNS. The CDR3 DNA is TGTGCCAGCAGTGATCCTAGGGGGCGGGGAAACACCATATATTTT. Protein product: CASSDPRGRGNTIYF.

The chain employs TRBV5-8 and TRBJ1-1, with unresolved D. The V and J ends lost 0 bases and 13 bases respectively, with 4 bases between them. The CDR3 length is 9 residues. Germline-derived CDR1 and CDR2 are SGHTS and YDEGEE. The CDR3 DNA is TGTGCCAGCAGCTTGGGAGGTTTCTTT. Translating it yields CASSLGGFF.

This chain joins TRBV5-1 and TRBJ2-3; 11 bases line up with TRBD2. The CDR3 totals 16 residues. Trimming cost V 4 bases and J 4 bases; bases outside gene matches: 8. Germline assignment: CDR1 SGHRS and CDR2 YFSETQ. The CDR3 sequence: CASSALLAGASDTQYF. Here the CDR3 DNA reads TGCGCCAGCAGCGCGCTACTAGCGGGGGCGTCAGATACGCAGTATTTT.

This clone was observed a handful of times. This sequence joins TRBV4-1 and TRBJ2-2; a possible D gene is TRBD2 (6 bases). The CDR3 contains 15 residues. The germline CDR1 and CDR2 sequences are MGHRA and YSYEKL. Trimming left V 6 bases short and J 4 bases short, with 15 bases between. CDR3: CASRQRAPVTGELFF. In DNA form, the CDR3 reads TGCGCCAGCAGGCAGCGGGCGCCCGTCACCGGGGAGCTGTTTTTT.

This chain connects TRBV29-1 to TRBJ2-1, with TRBD1 matching 8 bases. CDR1 is SQVTM and CDR2 is ANQGSEA in the germline V gene. V gave up 3 bases and J gave up 6 bases; unmatched junction bases: 4. CDR3 length: 13 residues. This chain's CDR3 is CSVDPTGGNEQFF. DNA of the CDR3: TGCAGCGTTGACCCCACAGGGGGCAATGAGCAGTTCTTC.

This clone was observed a few times. V and J are TRBV5-8 and TRBJ1-5; 8 positions match TRBD1. Germline V lookup: CDR1 SGHTS, CDR2 YDEGEE. The CDR3 is 15 residues long. The trim removed 5 bases at V and 0 bases at J, leaving 4 bases unmatched. The CDR3 DNA follows: TGTGCCAGCAGTCGACAGGGGATTAGCAATCAGCCCCAGCATTTT. Protein: CASSRQGISNQPQHF.

The chain is built from TRBV9 and TRBJ2-5, with TRBD2 matching over 15 bases. Trimming cost V 2 bases and J 5 bases; bases outside gene matches: 1. The CDR3 is made up of 15 amino acids. Germline assignment: CDR1 SGDLS and CDR2 YYNGEE. DNA of the CDR3: TGTGCCAGCAGCGTCGGGACTAGCGGGGGGGAGACCCAGTACTTC. Encoded protein: CASSVGTSGGETQYF.

The table lists this clone with many counts. V is TRBV6-5 and J is TRBJ1-1; D gene unclear. Germline V lookup: CDR1 MNHEY, CDR2 SVGAGI. The CDR3 spans 16 residues. Trimming stripped 0 bases from V and 5 bases from J, with 16 bases between. The CDR3 reads CASSYSSSGGETEAFF. CDR3 DNA sequence: TGTGCCAGCAGTTACTCGTCGTCCGGCGGGGAGACTGAAGCTTTCTTT.

In this sample, this clone turned up a few times. The DNA for the CDR3 is TGTGCCAGCAGTGGTCGGGGGCAGGGGGGCACAGATACGCAGTATTTT. Its translation is CASSGRGQGGTDTQYF. The chain uses TRBV2 and TRBJ2-3, with D perhaps matching TRBD1 (7 bases). This CDR3 comprises 16 residues. V lost 4 bases and J 1 base, leaving 15 bases between the germline ends. The germline gives CDR1 SNHLY, CDR2 FYNNEI.

The gene calls are TRBV29-1 and TRBJ2-1; 10 bases are a match to TRBD2. There are 14 residues in the CDR3. Germline V gene lookup returns CDR1 SQVTM and CDR2 ANQGSEA. J gave up 5 bases and V 4 bases, and 5 bases lay outside the gene matches. DNA of the CDR3: TGCAGCGTTGCTAGTCTAGCGGGAGACAATGAGCAGTTCTTC. Translation: CSVASLAGDNEQFF.

The chain combines TRBV2 with TRBJ1-5; D gene ambiguous. Germline assignment: CDR1 SNHLY and CDR2 FYNNEI. CDR3 size: 13 residues. Trimming took off 5 bases at V and 2 bases at J, with 7 bases between the two ends. The chain's CDR3 is CASSPEGNQPQHF. CDR3 bases: TGTGCCAGCAGTCCCGAGGGCAATCAGCCCCAGCATTTT. Full variable domain (remainder filled in from reference TRBV2 and TRBJ1-5): EPEVTQTPSHQVTQMGQEVILRCVPISNHLYFYWYRQILGQKVEFLVSFYNNEISEKSEIFDDQFSVERPDGSNFTLKIRSTKLEDSAMYFCASSPEGNQPQHFGDGTRLSIL.

V gene TRBV11-2 combines with J gene TRBJ2-2, with TRBD1 matching over 8 bases. Per germline, CDR1 SGHAT and CDR2 FQNNGV. This CDR3 contains 16 residues. V shed 1 base, J shed 4 bases, and the junction held 5 bases outside the gene matches. The CDR3 coding sequence is TGTGCCAGCAGCTTAGGAAGGACAGGGACCACCGGGGAGCTGTTTTTT. Its protein product is CASSLGRTGTTGELFF.

The chain joins TRBV6-1 to TRBJ1-2; D is ambiguous. This CDR3 is 13 amino acids long. Trimming left V 8 bases short and J 4 bases short, with 14 bases between. Germline lookup yields CDR1 MNHNS and CDR2 SASEGT. This CDR3 is CASSPPGSYGYTF. In DNA form, the CDR3 reads TGTGCCAGCTCACCCCCCGGGAGCTATGGCTACACCTTC.

This clone was counted between two and nine times. V gene TRBV25-1 combines with J gene TRBJ2-3; 7 positions match TRBD2. The J segment lost 8 bases and the V segment lost 4 bases, leaving 0 bases of the junction unmatched. The CDR3 has 11 residues. Germline CDR1 MGHDK, CDR2 SYGVNS. The CDR3 nucleotides read TGTGCCAGCAGTGCTAGCGGTACGCAGTATTTT. Translation gives CASSASGTQYF.